These T cell receptor beta chains were read from a single sample in a study of blood T cell repertoires in COVID-19. Libraries were prepared by immunoSEQ multiplex PCR; TCRdb keeps only in-frame clonotypes and omits some of them. Among about 98,000 clones listed, 87% were seen once. The source material was peripheral blood. These receptors originate from a woman aged 45-65 years with COVID-19, enrolled during active disease. Both conserved end residues are part of each CDR3. D genes are given only for firm matches. Clone size appears in some rows only: once, few, many, or a class for an expanded clone.

abundance	j_gene	v_gene	d_gene	CDR3aa	CDR3nt
.	TRBJ1-1	TRBV7-9	TRBD1	CASSTPGTGDTEAFF	TGTGCCAGCAGCACACCCGGGACAGGGGACACTGAAGCTTTCTTT
.	TRBJ1-4	TRBV12-5	TRBD1	CASGPTGVGEKLFF	TGTGCTAGTGGCCCTACAGGGGTAGGGGAAAAACTGTTTTTT
.	TRBJ2-7	TRBV28	TRBD2	CASSGGWAYEQYF	TGTGCCAGCAGCGGGGGGTGGGCCTACGAGCAGTACTTC
.	TRBJ1-1	TRBV4-1	TRBD1	CASRARWTGRNTEAFF	TGCGCCAGCAGGGCTAGGTGGACAGGGAGGAACACTGAAGCTTTCTTT
few	TRBJ1-5	TRBV28	TRBD1	CASRPSGTGIQPQHF	TGTGCCAGCAGACCTTCCGGGACAGGGATTCAGCCCCAGCATTTT
.	TRBJ2-5	TRBV5-1	TRBD1	CASSSSGTGEETQYF	TGCGCCAGCAGCTCATCCGGGACAGGGGAAGAGACCCAGTACTTC
.	TRBJ1-2	TRBV29-1	.	CSFSDSNLYGYTF	TGCAGCTTCTCGGACAGTAACCTCTATGGCTACACCTTC
.	TRBJ2-7	TRBV7-9	.	CASSLDGLSSYEQYF	TGTGCCAGCAGCTTAGATGGTCTGAGCTCCTACGAGCAGTACTTC
.	TRBJ2-1	TRBV30	.	CAWSVRHNNEQFF	TGTGCCTGGAGTGTACGACATAACAATGAGCAGTTCTTC
once	TRBJ1-4	TRBV7-6	TRBD1	CASSPRGSNEKLFF	TGTGCCAGCAGCCCCAGGGGGTCTAATGAAAAACTGTTTTTT
few	TRBJ1-5	TRBV18	.	CASSASGGQPQHF	TGTGCCAGCTCAGCTTCGGGTGGCCAGCCCCAGCATTTT
.	TRBJ1-5	TRBV7-3	.	CASSAACRILYSNQPQHF	TGTGCCAGCAGCGCCGCTTGCAGGATTCTTTATAGCAATCAGCCCCAGCATTTT
.	TRBJ1-6	TRBV4-1	.	CASSQVLGVAGSNSPLHF	TGCGCCAGCAGCCAAGTTCTAGGTGTGGCCGGGAGTAATTCACCCCTCCACTTT
.	TRBJ2-7	TRBV11-2	TRBD1	CASSPQTGGNEQYF	TGTGCCAGCAGCCCCCAGACAGGGGGAAACGAGCAGTACTTC
.	TRBJ2-5	TRBV28	TRBD1	CASSWDRQETQYF	TGTGCCAGCAGTTGGGACAGACAAGAGACCCAGTACTTC
.	TRBJ1-2	TRBV6-5	TRBD1	CASTYPGTGFGYTF	TGTGCCAGCACTTACCCCGGGACAGGGTTTGGCTACACCTTC
once	TRBJ1-6	TRBV7-2	TRBD1	CASTPGQYNSPLHF	TGTGCCAGCACCCCGGGACAGTATAATTCACCCCTCCACTTT
.	TRBJ2-2	TRBV10-3	TRBD1	CAIMRTGMGSGELFF	TGTGCCATCATGAGGACAGGGATGGGATCCGGGGAGCTGTTTTTT
.	TRBJ1-1	TRBV18	.	CASSREAGKLNTEAFF	TGTGCCAGCTCACGGGAGGCAGGGAAGTTGAACACTGAAGCTTTCTTT
.	TRBJ2-1	TRBV11-2	TRBD1	CASKTGTGGNEQFF	TGTGCCAGCAAAACCGGGACAGGGGGAAATGAGCAGTTCTTC
once	TRBJ2-1	TRBV7-8	TRBD2	CASSLGSGGVNEQFF	TGTGCCAGCAGCTTAGGCAGCGGGGGGGTGAATGAGCAGTTCTTC
.	TRBJ1-2	TRBV10-2	TRBD1	CASRRGTVYGYTF	TGCGCCAGCAGAAGGGGGACAGTCTATGGCTACACCTTC
once	TRBJ2-3	TRBV5-1	.	CASSLAQRRDTQYF	TGCGCCAGCAGCTTGGCCCAGAGGAGGGATACGCAGTATTTT
.	TRBJ2-7	TRBV6-1	TRBD1	CASSEIYDRGEQYF	TGTGCCAGCAGTGAAATATATGACAGGGGTGAGCAGTACTTC
.	TRBJ2-5	TRBV10-3	.	CAISAGETQYF	TGTGCCATCAGCGCGGGAGAGACCCAGTACTTC
few	TRBJ1-2	TRBV5-4	TRBD1	CASSFPGQVNGYTF	TGTGCCAGCAGCTTCCCAGGACAGGTGAATGGCTACACCTTC
.	TRBJ2-5	TRBV7-2	.	CASSLSASQETQYF	TGTGCCAGCAGCTTAAGCGCTAGCCAAGAGACCCAGTACTTC
.	TRBJ2-4	TRBV18	.	CASSPTPGLTGAKNIQYF	TGTGCCAGCTCACCAACCCCCGGACTCACTGGGGCCAAAAACATTCAGTACTTC
few	TRBJ2-2	TRBV7-2	TRBD2	CASRFGLVNTGELFF	TGTGCCAGCAGGTTCGGACTAGTAAACACCGGGGAGCTGTTTTTT
.	TRBJ2-3	TRBV5-1	TRBD2	CASRPQGTGSGGQSTDTQYF	TGCGCCAGCAGGCCCCAAGGAACAGGTAGCGGGGGGCAGAGCACAGATACGCAGTATTTT
.	TRBJ2-1	TRBV21-1	.	CADWTSPNEQFF	TGTGCAGACTGGACTAGCCCCAATGAGCAGTTCTTC
.	TRBJ1-5	TRBV6-5	.	CASSLRQSSNQPQHF	TGTGCCAGCAGCCTTAGACAGAGTAGCAATCAGCCCCAGCATTTT
.	TRBJ1-5	TRBV7-2	.	CASSPQGQMQPQHF	TGTGCCAGCAGCCCACAGGGTCAAATGCAGCCCCAGCATTTT
.	TRBJ1-4	TRBV5-6	.	CASSTWGRVTTNEKLFF	TGTGCCAGCAGCACCTGGGGGCGGGTAACAACTAATGAAAAACTGTTTTTT
.	TRBJ2-1	TRBV6-2/TRBV6-3	TRBD1	CASSRDRGSYNEQFF	TGTGCCAGCAGCCGGGACAGGGGTTCCTACAATGAGCAGTTCTTC
.	TRBJ2-7	TRBV4-2	TRBD2	CASSPGASGGVYEQYF	TGTGCCAGCAGCCCAGGAGCTAGCGGGGGGGTTTACGAGCAGTACTTC
.	TRBJ2-5	TRBV7-9	.	CASSSRAAEYQETQYF	TGTGCCAGCAGCTCCAGGGCGGCAGAGTACCAAGAGACCCAGTACTTC
.	TRBJ2-7	TRBV7-9	.	CASSPRGGGPSTYEQYF	TGTGCCAGCAGCCCGAGAGGGGGGGGGCCTTCCACCTACGAGCAGTACTTC
.	TRBJ2-7	TRBV5-4	.	CASVEGGEQYF	TGTGCCAGCGTCGAAGGGGGCGAGCAGTACTTC
.	TRBJ1-4	TRBV28	.	CASSSTGETNEKLFF	TGTGCCAGCAGTTCGACGGGGGAGACTAATGAAAAACTGTTTTTT
.	TRBJ1-6	TRBV30	.	CAWSQRGRSPLHF	TGTGCCTGGAGTCAAAGGGGTAGGTCACCCCTCCACTTT
.	TRBJ1-1	TRBV6-2/TRBV6-3	.	CASSYSQWVGVVTEAFF	TGTGCCAGCAGTTACTCCCAGTGGGTAGGGGTGGTGACTGAAGCTTTCTTT
.	TRBJ2-3	TRBV20-1	TRBD2	CSASKGLVISTDTQYF	TGCAGTGCTAGTAAGGGACTAGTCATTAGCACAGATACGCAGTATTTT
.	TRBJ2-5	TRBV9	.	CASSDPTEETQYF	TGTGCCAGCAGCGACCCGACAGAAGAGACCCAGTACTTC
.	TRBJ1-3	TRBV7-9	TRBD1	CASSSWTGGQRSGNTIYF	TGTGCCAGCAGCTCATGGACAGGGGGCCAACGCTCTGGAAACACCATATATTTT
.	TRBJ1-1	TRBV28	TRBD1	CASSHGTASEAFF	TGTGCCAGCAGCCATGGGACAGCCAGTGAAGCTTTCTTT
few	TRBJ1-5	TRBV7-2	.	CASSPEVGYNQPQHF	TGTGCCAGCAGCCCCGAAGTCGGGTACAATCAGCCCCAGCATTTT
.	TRBJ2-3	TRBV30	TRBD2	CAWGARLAQDTQYF	TGTGCCTGGGGGGCCAGACTAGCCCAAGATACGCAGTATTTT
.	TRBJ2-7	TRBV7-9	.	CASSLGTDPYEQYF	TGTGCCAGCAGCTTAGGGACAGACCCCTACGAGCAGTACTTC
.	TRBJ1-4	TRBV12-3/TRBV12-4	.	CASTINEKLFF	TGTGCCAGCACCATTAATGAAAAACTGTTTTTT
.	TRBJ2-5	TRBV27	TRBD2	CASRRGTSGQETQYF	TGTGCCAGCAGAAGGGGGACTAGCGGGCAAGAGACCCAGTACTTC
.	TRBJ1-1	TRBV21-1	.	CASSKWGQGFGNTEAFF	TGTGCCAGCAGCAAATGGGGACAGGGTTTTGGGAACACTGAAGCTTTCTTT
.	TRBJ2-1	TRBV6-1	TRBD2	CASSVAGGNEQFF	TGTGCCAGCAGTGTAGCGGGGGGTAATGAGCAGTTCTTC
.	TRBJ2-5	TRBV30	TRBD2	CAWSRPGTRIETQYF	TGTGCCTGGAGTCGCCCAGGGACTAGGATTGAGACCCAGTACTTC
.	TRBJ2-7	TRBV27	TRBD2	CASRTWQRGGPSYEQYF	TGTGCCAGCAGAACTTGGCAGCGGGGGGGCCCCTCCTACGAGCAGTACTTC
.	TRBJ2-7	TRBV19	TRBD2	CASSGGAYEQYF	TGTGCCAGCAGCGGGGGGGCCTACGAGCAGTACTTC
.	TRBJ1-1	TRBV11-2	TRBD1	CASSPGQGRSTEAFF	TGTGCCAGCAGCCCCGGACAGGGCCGTAGCACTGAAGCTTTCTTT
.	TRBJ1-5	TRBV18	TRBD1	CASSPGTGGNSNQPQHF	TGTGCCAGCTCACCCGGGACAGGGGGGAATAGCAATCAGCCCCAGCATTTT
.	TRBJ1-1	TRBV3-1/TRBV3-2	.	CASSQGEGRNTEAFF	TGTGCCAGCAGCCAAGGGGAGGGGAGGAATACTGAAGCTTTCTTT
.	TRBJ1-1	TRBV28	TRBD1	CASSSITGTGLGTEAFF	TGTGCCAGCAGTTCCATTACCGGGACAGGGTTGGGCACTGAAGCTTTCTTT